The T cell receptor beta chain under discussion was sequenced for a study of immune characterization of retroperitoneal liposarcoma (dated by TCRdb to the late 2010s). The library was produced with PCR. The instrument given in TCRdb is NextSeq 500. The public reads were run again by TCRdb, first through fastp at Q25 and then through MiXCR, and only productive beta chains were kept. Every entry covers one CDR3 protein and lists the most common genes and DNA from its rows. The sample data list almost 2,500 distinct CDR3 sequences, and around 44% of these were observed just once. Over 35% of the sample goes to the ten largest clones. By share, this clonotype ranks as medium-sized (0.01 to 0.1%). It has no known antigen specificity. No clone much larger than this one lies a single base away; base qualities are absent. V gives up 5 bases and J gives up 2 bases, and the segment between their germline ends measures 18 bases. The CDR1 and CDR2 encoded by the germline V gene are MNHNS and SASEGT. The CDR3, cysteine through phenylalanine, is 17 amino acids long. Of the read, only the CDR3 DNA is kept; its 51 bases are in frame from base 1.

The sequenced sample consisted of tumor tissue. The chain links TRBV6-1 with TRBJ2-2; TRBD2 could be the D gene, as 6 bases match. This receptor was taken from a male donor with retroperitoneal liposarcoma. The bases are TGTGCCAGCAGTCCATCCGGGACTGACTTAAACACCGGGGAGCTGTTTTTT. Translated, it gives CASSPSGTDLNTGELFF.